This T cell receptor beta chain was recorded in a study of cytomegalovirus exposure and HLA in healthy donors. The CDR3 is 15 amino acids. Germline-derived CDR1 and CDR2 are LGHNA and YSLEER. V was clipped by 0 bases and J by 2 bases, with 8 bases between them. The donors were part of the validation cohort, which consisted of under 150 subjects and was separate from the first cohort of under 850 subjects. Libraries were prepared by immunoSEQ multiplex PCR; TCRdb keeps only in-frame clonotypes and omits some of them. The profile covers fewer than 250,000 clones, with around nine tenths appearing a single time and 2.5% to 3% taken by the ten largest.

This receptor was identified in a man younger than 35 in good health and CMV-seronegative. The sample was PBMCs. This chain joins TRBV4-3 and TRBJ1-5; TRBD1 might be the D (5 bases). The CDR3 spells CASSQDGGGNQPQHF. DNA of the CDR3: TGCGCCAGCAGCCAAGACGGGGGGGGCAATCAGCCCCAGCATTTT.